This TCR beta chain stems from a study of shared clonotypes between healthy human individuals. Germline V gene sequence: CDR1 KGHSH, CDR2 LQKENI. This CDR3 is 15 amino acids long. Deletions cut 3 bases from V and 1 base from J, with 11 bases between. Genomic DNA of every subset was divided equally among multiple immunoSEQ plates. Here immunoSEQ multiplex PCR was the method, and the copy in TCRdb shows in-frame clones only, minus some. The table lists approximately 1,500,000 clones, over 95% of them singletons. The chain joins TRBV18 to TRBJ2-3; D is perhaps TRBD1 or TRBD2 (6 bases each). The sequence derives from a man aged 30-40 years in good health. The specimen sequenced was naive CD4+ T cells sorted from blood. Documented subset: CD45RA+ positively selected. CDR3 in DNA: TGTGCCAGCTCACCTAGGGGGGCCCGCACAGATACGCAGTATTTT. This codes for CASSPRGARTDTQYF.